Each of the 30 T cell receptor beta chains below was sequenced from the same sample in a study of early T cells in non-severe SARS-CoV-2 infection. MiXCR, applied by TCRdb to the 5' RACE reads, yields one record per CDR3 protein. The repertoire holds some 77,000 distinct CDR3 sequences, 7.5% to 10% seen once, with roughly 4.8% in the top ten. Sequencing was carried out using whole blood. These receptors were collected from an adult who was a healthcare worker with PCR-confirmed SARS-CoV-2 infection or an uninfected control (not recorded which).

The V call is TRBV28, the J call TRBJ2-7; a possible D gene is TRBD2 (5 bases). V was cut by 2 bases and J by 3 bases, with 14 bases left in between. The germline V gene has CDR1 MDHEN and CDR2 SYDVKM. The CDR3 sequence is 15 residues long. Written as DNA, the CDR3 is TGTGCCAGCAGTTTAAGAAGCGGAGCGGACTACGAGCAGTACTTC. Protein sequence: CASSLRSGADYEQYF.

This chain uses TRBV2 with TRBJ2-1; 7 nucleotides agree with TRBD2. Unmatched junction bases numbered 6, after V lost 7 bases and J lost 6 bases. Per the germline V gene, CDR1 is SNHLY and CDR2 is FYNNEI. CDR3 length: 13 amino acids. CDR3 region: CASKGLESNEQFF. The DNA for the CDR3 is TGTGCCAGCAAAGGACTAGAGTCCAATGAGCAGTTCTTC.

This rearrangement joins TRBV6-5 to TRBJ1-4; TRBD1 is a possible D gene (5 bases). This CDR3 spans 15 amino acids. Germline-derived CDR1 and CDR2 are MNHEY and SVGAGI. V lost 0 bases, J lost 8 bases, and 13 bases lay in between. The CDR3 spells CASSYSPSGLEKLFF. CDR3 nucleotides: TGTGCCAGCAGTTACTCGCCCTCAGGGTTGGAAAAACTGTTTTTT.

This clonotype was detected many times. The chain carries TRBV10-3 and TRBJ2-1; 13 bases fit TRBD2. After removal of 2 bases from V and 0 bases from J, the junction contained 4 bases not matched to a gene. CDR3 length equals 18 residues. CDR1 and CDR2 (germline): ENHRY, SYGVKD. The CDR3 loop reads CAISERGLAGFSYNEQFF. CDR3 nucleotides: TGTGCCATCAGTGAGAGGGGACTAGCGGGATTCTCCTACAATGAGCAGTTCTTC.

Many counts were recorded for this clonotype. The chain combines TRBV20-1 with TRBJ1-1; unclear D gene. V lost 0 bases to trimming and J lost 1 base, with 18 bases between them. Germline V gene sequence: CDR1 DFQATT, CDR2 SNEGSKA (reference sequence). CDR3 length: 17 residues. The CDR3 DNA reads as TGCAGTGCTAGAGAACCTACCTCTTACGGAAGGAACACTGAAGCTTTCTTT. Translated: CSAREPTSYGRNTEAFF.

This clonotype was recorded only once. The chain links TRBV6-2 or TRBV6-3 to TRBJ2-2; D is unclear. With 5 bases removed from V and 4 bases from J, the gap between germline ends came to 5 bases. Germline CDR1 reads MNHEY; CDR2 reads SVGEGT. This CDR3 contains 12 residues. CDR3 DNA sequence: TGTGCCAGCAGTCACATCACCGGGGAGCTGTTTTTT. Its protein is CASSHITGELFF.

This clonotype was detected a few times. The chain recombines TRBV6-6 with TRBJ1-2; 10 bases match TRBD1. Germline V lookup: CDR1 MNHNY, CDR2 SVGAGI (reference sequence). Germline trimming cut 0 bases from V and 7 bases from J; bases unmatched to any gene: 5. The CDR3 loop spans 15 amino acids. The DNA of the CDR3 is TGTGCCAGCAGTTACTCCGGACAGGGGGTGGCTGGCTACACCTTC. It is translated as CASSYSGQGVAGYTF.

A few counts support this clonotype. The chain carries TRBV19 and TRBJ2-7; no clear D. V lost 5 bases to trimming and J lost 2 bases, with 16 bases between them. This CDR3 has 15 amino acids. Germline V gene data show CDR1 as LNHDA and CDR2 as SQIVND (reference sequence). The CDR3, as DNA: TGTGCCAGTAGTGGCTCTCCGGGCTTAACCTACGAGCAGTACTTC. Its protein is CASSGSPGLTYEQYF.

In this sample, this clonotype turned up a few times. V gene TRBV24-1 combines with J gene TRBJ2-3; TRBD2 matches at 7 bases. The trim removed 5 bases at V and 2 bases at J, leaving 6 bases unmatched. Germline CDR1 is KGHDR and CDR2 is SFDVKD. This CDR3 has 15 amino acids. CDR3 in amino acids: CATSALGGNTDTQYF. The CDR3 DNA sequence: TGTGCCACCAGTGCGTTGGGGGGGAACACAGATACGCAGTATTTT.

Sample share makes this clonotype medium-sized. The V gene is TRBV20-1, the J gene TRBJ2-1; 13 bases fit TRBD2. Germline loops: CDR1 DFQATT, CDR2 SNEGSKA (reference sequence). CDR3 length equals 20 residues. With 5 bases clipped from V and 0 bases from J, the junction kept 16 bases outside the gene matches. The CDR3 DNA is TGCAGTGCTCCATGGGGCCCCGGACTAGCGGGAGTTCTCTCCTACAATGAGCAGTTCTTC. Translation gives CSAPWGPGLAGVLSYNEQFF.

Comments on this clonotype: A junction end diverges from the germline sequence, so it may reflect a read error. This chain uses TRBV27 with TRBJ2-4; perhaps TRBD1 as D (6 bases). Germline lookup yields CDR1 MNHEY and CDR2 SMNVEV (reference sequence). This CDR3 spans 14 amino acids. The CDR3 here is CASRLKTGLGIRYF. The CDR3 nucleotides read TGTGCCAGCAGGTTAAAGACAGGTCTGGGCATTCGGTACTTC.

There are many counts of this clonotype. The chain recombines TRBV7-9 with TRBJ2-7; D may be TRBD1 (6 bases). Germline assignment: CDR1 SEHNR and CDR2 FQNEAQ (reference sequence). Trimming took off 5 bases at V and 6 bases at J, with 17 bases between the two ends. This CDR3 has 14 residues. The CDR3 is CASSGEVQGSEQYF. CDR3 nucleotide sequence: TGTGCCAGCAGCGGCGAGGTACAGGGAAGCGAGCAGTACTTC.

This clonotype has only a few counts. CDR3 sequence reads: CASSPPGLPYEQYF. The CDR3 nucleotides are TGTGCCAGCAGTCCCCCAGGGCTACCCTACGAGCAGTACTTC. V is TRBV28 and J is TRBJ2-7; a weak D match, TRBD1 (5 bases). Germline V gene lookup returns CDR1 MDHEN and CDR2 SYDVKM. Deletions cut 5 bases from V and 2 bases from J, with 13 bases between. The CDR3 length is 14 residues. The complete variable domain, with remaining parts taken from reference TRBV28 and TRBJ2-7, reads DVKVTQSSRYLVKRTGEKVFLECVQDMDHENMFWYRQDPGLGLRLIYFSYDVKMKEKGDIPEGYSVSREKKERFSLILESASTNQTSMYLCASSPPGLPYEQYFGPGTRLTVT.

This clonotype has at least ten counts. The V gene is TRBV4-2, the J gene TRBJ2-1, with 10 bases that match TRBD2. V shed 1 base and J 6 bases; nucleotides not matched to a gene: 3. Germline CDR1 and CDR2: LGHNA and YNFKEQ. The CDR3 is 15 amino acids. CDR3 amino acids: CASSQGSGRFNEQFF. The DNA of the CDR3 is TGTGCCAGCAGCCAAGGTAGCGGGAGGTTCAATGAGCAGTTCTTC.

This clonotype appeared many times. The genes are TRBV12-3 or TRBV12-4 and TRBJ2-4; 7 nucleotides align to TRBD2. The CDR3 runs 14 residues. Germline trimming cut 2 bases from V and 9 bases from J; bases unmatched to any gene: 7. CDR3 protein: CASSLIASGGIQYF. CDR3 coding DNA: TGTGCCAGCAGTTTAATCGCTAGCGGAGGCATTCAGTACTTC.

This clonotype occurred many times. The chain uses TRBV20-1 and TRBJ1-6, with TRBD1 matching 10 bases. V lost 6 bases, J lost 13 bases, and 12 bases stayed unmatched. Germline lookup yields CDR1 DFQATT and CDR2 SNEGSKA (reference sequence). CDR3 length: 14 residues. The CDR3 is CSAGKGTGDLPLHF. The CDR3 DNA reads as TGCAGTGCGGGGAAAGGGACAGGGGATCTCCCCCTCCACTTT.

Only a few counts were recorded for this clonotype. The V call is TRBV7-9, the J call TRBJ2-1; no firm D call. The CDR3 covers 13 residues. The V and J ends lost 1 base and 8 bases respectively, with 9 bases between them. Germline V gene data show CDR1 as SEHNR and CDR2 as FQNEAQ (reference sequence). CDR3 sequence: CASSLGWADEQFF. The CDR3 DNA reads as TGTGCCAGCAGCTTAGGCTGGGCCGATGAGCAGTTCTTC.

This clonotype came up many times. The chain employs TRBV20-1 and TRBJ2-3; D is possibly TRBD1 or TRBD2 (7 bases each). Germline assignment: CDR1 DFQATT and CDR2 SNEGSKA (reference sequence). V lost 6 bases to trimming and J lost 2 bases, with 21 bases between them. This CDR3 has 16 amino acids. This chain's CDR3 is CSAQGGLAVYTDTQYF. The CDR3, as DNA: TGCAGTGCCCAGGGGGGTCTAGCGGTCTACACAGATACGCAGTATTTT.

The V and J genes are TRBV28 and TRBJ1-4, with D possibly matching TRBD1 (6 bases). The CDR3 covers 13 residues. The germline V gene encodes CDR1 MDHEN and CDR2 SYDVKM. With 10 bases removed from V and 4 bases from J, the gap between germline ends came to 13 bases. The CDR3 nucleotides are TGTGCCATCAAACAGGGTGGTAATGAAAAACTGTTTTTT. It specifies CAIKQGGNEKLFF.

At least ten counts were recorded for this clonotype. V and J are TRBV7-9 and TRBJ2-6; TRBD2 agrees at 7 bases. The CDR3 runs 15 residues. Trimming at V came to 7 bases and at J to 4 bases, leaving 7 bases not matched to a gene. Germline assignment: CDR1 SEHNR and CDR2 FQNEAQ (reference sequence). The CDR3 DNA reads as TGTGCCAGCACCTCACCCGGGAGGGGGGCCAACGTCCTGACTTTC. The encoded protein is CASTSPGRGANVLTF.

This clonotype was detected ten times or more. The chain combines TRBV7-6 with TRBJ1-2, with a weak D call TRBD1 (6 bases). The CDR3 covers 15 residues. The germline V and J ends were trimmed by 5 bases and 4 bases, with 17 bases remaining between them. Germline CDR1 SGHVS, CDR2 FNYEAQ. CDR3 protein: CASSPRSGGGYGYTF. DNA for the CDR3: TGTGCCAGCAGCCCCCGGAGTGGAGGGGGCTATGGCTACACCTTC.

Remarks on this clonotype: The junction shows a germline mismatch at one end, possibly a read error. The chain uses TRBV5-4 and TRBJ1-3; D is possibly TRBD1 (5 bases). Germline assignment: CDR1 SGHNT and CDR2 YYREEE (reference sequence). The CDR3 is 17 amino acids. In DNA form, the CDR3 reads TGTGCCAGCAGTCGGACCGGGACTTCCCGCTCTGAAAACACCATATATTTT. Its protein is CASSRTGTSRSENTIYF.

A few counts support this clonotype. This chain's CDR3 is CAISERTGYTGELFF. CDR3 nucleotide sequence: TGTGCCATCAGTGAAAGGACAGGGTACACCGGGGAGCTGTTTTTT. The rearrangement joins TRBV10-3 to TRBJ2-2; 8 bases are a match to TRBD1. With V trimmed by 3 bases and J by 3 bases, 3 bases remained unmatched. The CDR3 covers 15 residues. The germline V gene has CDR1 ENHRY and CDR2 SYGVKD.

The chain combines TRBV7-2 with TRBJ1-5, with D perhaps TRBD1 (6 bases). Germline V gene sequence: CDR1 SGHTA, CDR2 FQGNSA. The V end was cut by 3 bases, the J end by 2 bases, with 14 bases between. The CDR3 has 16 amino acids. The CDR3: CASSFWTEKGNQPQHF. CDR3 bases: TGTGCCAGCAGCTTCTGGACAGAGAAAGGCAATCAGCCCCAGCATTTT. Using reference TRBV7-2 and TRBJ1-5 for the parts outside the CDR3, the full variable domain is GAGVSQSPSNKVTEKGKDVELRCDPISGHTALYWYRQSLGQGLEFLIYFQGNSAPDKSGLPSDRFSAERTGGSVSTLTIQRTQQEDSAVYLCASSFWTEKGNQPQHFGDGTRLSIL.

J is TRBJ1-2 and V is TRBV7-6; a possible D gene is TRBD1 (5 bases). Trimming took 5 bases from V and 3 from J, leaving 16 bases between them. Germline V gene lookup returns CDR1 SGHVS and CDR2 FNYEAQ. This CDR3 region has 15 residues. The CDR3 sequence: CASSPRDSGHYGYTF. The CDR3 DNA reads TGTGCCAGCAGCCCCCGAGACAGTGGGCACTATGGCTACACCTTC.

This clonotype has ten or more counts. This chain joins TRBV12-3 or TRBV12-4 and TRBJ2-2; D is unresolved. The CDR3 is 15 amino acids. V was shortened by 7 bases and J by 2 bases, with 14 bases between the two germline ends. The CDR3 DNA sequence: TGTGCCAGCAAAATTGTAGGATTCAACACCGGGGAGCTGTTTTTT. It is translated as CASKIVGFNTGELFF.

CDR3 in DNA: TGTGCCAGCTCACTAACCGGGACGGTTTACAATGAGCAGTTCTTC. It yields the protein CASSLTGTVYNEQFF. The chain employs TRBV18 and TRBJ2-1; D is perhaps TRBD1 or TRBD2 (5 bases each). V was trimmed by 4 bases and J by 4 bases, leaving 14 bases between them. CDR3 length equals 15 residues. Germline V CDR1 and CDR2: KGHSH, LQKENI. The variable domain in full, with the rest retrieved from reference TRBV18 and TRBJ2-1, is NAGVMQNPRHLVRRRGQEARLRCSPMKGHSHVYWYRQLPEEGLKFMVYLQKENIIDESGMPKERFSAEFPKEGPSILRIQQVVRGDSAAYFCASSLTGTVYNEQFFGPGTRLTVL.

This clonotype was seen repeatedly, ten times or more. The rearrangement links TRBV5-1 to TRBJ1-6, with 8 bases fitting TRBD1. V was pared by 2 bases and J by 10 bases, with 8 bases of the junction left unmatched. The CDR3 is made up of 15 amino acids. Germline V CDR1 and CDR2: SGHRS, YFSETQ. CDR3 nucleotides: TGCGCCAGCAGCTTAAAAGGACAGGGTGGATCACCCCTCCACTTT. This encodes CASSLKGQGGSPLHF.

This clonotype was counted at least ten times. The J gene is TRBJ2-7, the V gene TRBV27; 8 bases map to TRBD1. J lost 3 bases, V lost 11 bases, and 18 bases had no gene match. Germline assignment: CDR1 MNHEY and CDR2 SMNVEV (reference sequence). This CDR3 comprises 16 residues. The CDR3 DNA reads as TGTGCCCCCAGGAGGACAGGGAGTTGGAGGGGCTACGAGCAGTACTTC. Amino acids: CAPRRTGSWRGYEQYF.

The table lists this clonotype with a few counts. The J gene is TRBJ1-1, the V gene TRBV10-3; D unclear. The CDR3 runs to 12 residues. Trimming stripped 4 bases from V and 2 bases from J, with 5 bases between. Germline CDR1 is ENHRY and CDR2 is SYGVKD. The CDR3 region is CAISAINTEAFF. The CDR3 nucleotides read TGTGCCATCAGTGCAATAAACACTGAAGCTTTCTTT.